A single sample gave rise to the 10 T cell receptor beta chains below, sequenced in a study of sequential checkpoint blockade in melanoma. The treatment was: randomized to nivolumab then ipilimumab (arm A) or the reverse (arm B). The protocol was immunoSEQ multiplex PCR, while the TCRdb copy is restricted to in-frame clones and leaves out a portion. The table includes around 18,000 clones, about 70% detected once. The sequences come from CD8+ T cells sorted from blood (inferred from file names), collected from a patient given nivolumab and ipilimumab in sequence. These receptors came from a human donor with melanoma.

This clone was detected only a few times. The chain is built from TRBV7-8 and TRBJ2-3; D is possibly TRBD2 (6 bases). The CDR3 has 15 amino acids. Germline assignment: CDR1 SGHVS and CDR2 FQNEAQ. V shed 4 bases and J shed 5 bases, with 16 bases lying between them. The CDR3 loop reads CASSYSGLARDTQYF. CDR3 nucleotides: TGTGCCAGCAGCTATAGTGGGCTAGCGAGAGATACGCAGTATTTT.

This chain uses TRBV30 with TRBJ1-3; 8 bases map to TRBD1. The junction had 11 bases not matched to a gene; V was cut back by 5 bases and J by 5 bases. Germline CDR1 reads GTSNPN; CDR2 reads SVGIG (reference sequence). CDR3 length: 15 amino acids. Here the CDR3 DNA reads TGTGCCTGGGGTTTGACAGGGGATTACCGAAACACCATATATTTT. Its translation is CAWGLTGDYRNTIYF.

The chain uses TRBV11-2 and TRBJ2-1; 9 bases line up with TRBD2. V dropped 2 bases and J dropped 2; count of bases not matched to a gene: 1. The CDR3 covers 15 residues. Looked up from germline, CDR1 is SGHAT and CDR2 is FQNNGV. The CDR3 DNA sequence: TGTGCCAGCAGCTTACCTAGCGGGACCTACAATGAGCAGTTCTTC. Its translation is CASSLPSGTYNEQFF.

This chain links TRBV7-9 with TRBJ2-5; 10 bases align to TRBD1. The J call is doubtful: the DNA matches TRBJ2-7 better. The germline V gene encodes CDR1 SEHNR and CDR2 FQNEAQ (reference sequence). This CDR3 is 15 amino acids long. This chain's CDR3 is CASSLTGQGHYEQYF. CDR3 sequence (DNA): TGTGCCAGCAGCCTCACGGGACAGGGGCACTACGAGCAGTACTTC.

This chain joins TRBV12-5 and TRBJ1-1; D gene unclear. V lost 2 bases to trimming and J lost 6 bases, with 7 bases between them. The CDR3 has 12 amino acids. CDR1 LGHNT and CDR2 FRNRAP come from the germline V gene. CDR3 protein: CASGLKPAEAFF. In DNA form, the CDR3 reads TGTGCTAGTGGTTTGAAGCCTGCTGAAGCTTTCTTT.

V and J are TRBV4-1 and TRBJ1-3; maybe TRBD1 (6 bases). The CDR3 is 15 amino acids. In germline, CDR1 is MGHRA, CDR2 YSYEKL. V was cut by 4 bases and J by 6 bases, with 16 bases left in between. CDR3 coding DNA: TGCGCCAGCAGCCTAGCCGAGGGGGATGCAAACACCATATATTTT. Its protein is CASSLAEGDANTIYF.

V and J are TRBV30 and TRBJ2-5; TRBD2 matches 9 bases. CDR3 length: 18 residues. Losses at the gene ends were 4 bases for V and 5 bases for J; bases not matched to a gene: 20. Germline V CDR1 and CDR2: GTSNPN, SVGIG (reference sequence). CDR3 DNA: TGTGCCTGGACCCCCATCGTGTCGCGGGAGGGCCGGGGGGAGACCCAGTACTTC. It codes for CAWTPIVSREGRGETQYF. Based on the CDR3 plus reference TRBV30 and TRBJ2-5, the full variable domain is SQTIHQWPATLVQPVGSPLSLECTVEGTSNPNLYWYRQAAGRGLQLLFYSVGIGQISSEVPQNLSASRPQDRQFILSSKKLLLSDSGFYLCAWTPIVSREGRGETQYFGPGTRLLVL.

The V gene is TRBV19, the J gene TRBJ1-5; D uncertain. V was pared by 0 bases and J by 4 bases, with 4 bases between. This CDR3 is 13 amino acids long. CDR1 and CDR2 from the germline V gene are LNHDA and SQIVND (reference sequence). Written as DNA, the CDR3 is TGTGCCAGTAGTATAGATCCAAATCAGCCCCAGCATTTT. Translated, it gives CASSIDPNQPQHF.

The rearrangement uses TRBV9 and TRBJ1-4; D not certain. V gave up 4 bases and J gave up 0 bases, with 10 bases separating them. Germline lookup yields CDR1 SGDLS and CDR2 YYNGEE. This CDR3 is built from 15 residues. The CDR3 loop reads CASSPAGSTNEKLFF. CDR3 DNA sequence: TGTGCCAGCAGCCCCGCGGGGTCAACTAATGAAAAACTGTTTTTT.

The genes are TRBV5-8 and TRBJ2-5; 10 bases map to TRBD1. The CDR3 is made up of 15 amino acids. Per the germline V gene, CDR1 is SGHTS and CDR2 is YDEGEE. The V segment lost 4 bases and the J segment 1 base; nucleotides outside the gene matches: 4. The CDR3 coding sequence is TGTGCCAGCAGCGAGGGACAGGGGAGCCAAGAGACCCAGTACTTC. Amino acid sequence: CASSEGQGSQETQYF.